This T cell receptor (beta chain) was found in a study of cytomegalovirus exposure and HLA in healthy donors (dated by TCRdb to about 2017). Broadly, across the study: The 550 to 750 repertoires of the first cohort and the roughly 120 validation repertoires were produced on the same platform, according to a later analysis. The aim of the study was to test whether cataloging public T cell receptors could identify signatures of past pathogen exposure. Besides the first cohort of some 670 subjects, a separate validation cohort made up of 90 to 150 different subjects was used. To predict cytomegalovirus infection status, the study combined high-throughput TCR immunosequencing, statistical association of individual TCRs with disease status, and machine learning. Overall study results and their limits: The authors suggested that the approach could potentially be generalized to other disease states and immunological phenotypes. The classifier was reported to diagnose cytomegalovirus status with high specificity and sensitivity in both the original and validation cohorts. The validation cohort had no HLA typing available for a later analysis, so co-occurrence within that cohort was assessed over all 130 or so repertoires. Of the cluster scores, roughly 93% were above 0 in a later analysis, which found that TCRs clustered in the first cohort also tended to co-occur in the 110 or so validation repertoires. In vitro tests confirmed that a few of the cytomegalovirus-associated TCR beta chains recognize cytomegalovirus antigens. While some public TCRs were present in many individuals, most TCR sequences turned up only very rarely across donors. In the study, 150 to 200 TCR beta chains were listed as associated with cytomegalovirus.

The donors were included in the validation cohort of some 120 subjects, a group kept apart from the 666-subject first cohort. Note on this clone: Its antigen is unknown. Per-nucleotide qualities are absent, and no much larger clonotype sits a single base away.

Receptor amplification or capture employed the immunoSEQ multiplex PCR assay. As for the authors' bioinformatics: A statistical classification framework was built to diagnose cytomegalovirus status from the catalog of TCR beta chain sequences. Here the immuneACCESS table is served through TCRdb, limited to in-frame sequences with V and J called. Missing clones are a known gap in these copies; in checked studies unresolved V genes cover under half, and the rest lacks a known reason. That table furnishes V, J and clone size, whereas the DNA furnished D and trimming. The sample table shows some 70,000 clones, and approximately 90% are seen once. The top ten clonotypes cover around 1.8% of the sample. Taken from cysteine to phenylalanine, the CDR3 has 16 residues. Left in the record is the CDR3 DNA by itself, 48 bases read in frame from the first base. The germline V gene (reference sequence) specifies LNHDA as CDR1 and SQIVND as CDR2. V lost 3 bases and J lost 5 bases; the stretch between them is 16 bases long.

Input material: PBMCs. The rearranged segments are TRBV19 and TRBJ1-4; the D gene is possibly TRBD1, with 5 bases matching. The TCR originated in a woman under 30 in good health and CMV-seronegative. The CDR3 amino acid sequence is: CASSIAAGLLNEKLFF. At the DNA level, the sequence is TGTGCCAGTAGTATTGCTGCAGGGCTATTGAATGAAAAACTGTTTTTT. Joined to the reference TRBV19 and TRBJ1-4 proteins, this CDR3 gives the full variable domain: DGGITQSPKYLFRKEGQNVTLSCEQNLNHDAMYWYRQDPGQGLRLIYYSQIVNDFQKGDIAEGYSVSREKKESFPLTVTSAQKNPTAFYLCASSIAAGLLNEKLFFGSGTQLSVL.